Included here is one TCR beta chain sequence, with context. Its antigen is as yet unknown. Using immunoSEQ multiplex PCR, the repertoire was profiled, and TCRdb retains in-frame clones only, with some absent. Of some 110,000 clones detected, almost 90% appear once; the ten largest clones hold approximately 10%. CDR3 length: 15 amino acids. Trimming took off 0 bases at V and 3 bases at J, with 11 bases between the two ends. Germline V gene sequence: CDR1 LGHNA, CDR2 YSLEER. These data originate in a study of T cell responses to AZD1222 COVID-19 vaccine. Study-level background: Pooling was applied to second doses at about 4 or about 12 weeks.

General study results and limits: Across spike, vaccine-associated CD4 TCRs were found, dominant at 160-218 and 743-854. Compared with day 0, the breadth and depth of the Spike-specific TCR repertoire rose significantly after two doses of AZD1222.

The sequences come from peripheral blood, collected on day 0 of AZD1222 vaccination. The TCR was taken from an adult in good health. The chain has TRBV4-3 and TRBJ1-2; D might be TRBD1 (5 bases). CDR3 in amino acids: CASSQDMGDDYGYTF. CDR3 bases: TGCGCCAGCAGCCAAGATATGGGGGACGACTATGGCTACACCTTC.